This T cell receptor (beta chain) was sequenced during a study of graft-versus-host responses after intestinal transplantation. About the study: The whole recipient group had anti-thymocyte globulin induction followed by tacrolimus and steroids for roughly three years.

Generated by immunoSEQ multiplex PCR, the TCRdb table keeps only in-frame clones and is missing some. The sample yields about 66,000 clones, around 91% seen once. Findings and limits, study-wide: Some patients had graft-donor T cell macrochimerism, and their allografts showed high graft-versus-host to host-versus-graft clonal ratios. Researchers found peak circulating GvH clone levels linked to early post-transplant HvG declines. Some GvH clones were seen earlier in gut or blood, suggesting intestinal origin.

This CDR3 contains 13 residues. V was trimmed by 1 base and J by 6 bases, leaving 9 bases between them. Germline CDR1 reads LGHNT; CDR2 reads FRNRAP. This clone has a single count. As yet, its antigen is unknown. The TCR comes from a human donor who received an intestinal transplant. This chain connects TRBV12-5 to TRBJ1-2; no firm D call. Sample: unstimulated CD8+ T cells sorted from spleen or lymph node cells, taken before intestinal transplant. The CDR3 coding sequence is TGTGCTAGTGGTTTGGGGCCTGCGGATGGCTACACCTTC. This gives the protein CASGLGPADGYTF.